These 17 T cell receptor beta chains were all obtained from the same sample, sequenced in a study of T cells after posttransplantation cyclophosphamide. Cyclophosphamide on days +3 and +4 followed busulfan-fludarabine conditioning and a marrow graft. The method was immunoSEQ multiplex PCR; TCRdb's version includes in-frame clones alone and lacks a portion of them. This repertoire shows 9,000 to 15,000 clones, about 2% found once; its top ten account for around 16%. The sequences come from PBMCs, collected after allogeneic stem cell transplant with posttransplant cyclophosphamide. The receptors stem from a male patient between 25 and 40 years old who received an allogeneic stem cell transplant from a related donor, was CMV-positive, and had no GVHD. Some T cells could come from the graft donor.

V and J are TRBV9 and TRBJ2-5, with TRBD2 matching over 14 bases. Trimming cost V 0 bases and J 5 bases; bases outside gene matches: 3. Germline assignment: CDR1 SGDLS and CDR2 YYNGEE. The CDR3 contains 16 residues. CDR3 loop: CASSVGTSGGRETQYF. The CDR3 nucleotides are TGTGCCAGCAGCGTAGGGACTAGCGGGGGGCGGGAGACCCAGTACTTC.

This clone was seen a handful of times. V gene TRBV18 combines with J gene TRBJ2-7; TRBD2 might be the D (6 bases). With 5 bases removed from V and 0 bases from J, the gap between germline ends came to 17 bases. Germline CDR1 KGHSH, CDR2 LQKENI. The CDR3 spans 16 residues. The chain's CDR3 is CASSVGRLGGSYEQYF. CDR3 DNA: TGTGCCAGCTCAGTTGGGCGACTAGGCGGCTCCTACGAGCAGTACTTC.

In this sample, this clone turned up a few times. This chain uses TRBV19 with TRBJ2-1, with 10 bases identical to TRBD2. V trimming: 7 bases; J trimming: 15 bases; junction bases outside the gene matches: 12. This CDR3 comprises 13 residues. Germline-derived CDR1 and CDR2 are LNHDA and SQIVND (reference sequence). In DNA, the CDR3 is TGTGCCAGTAATCAGCGGGAGGGCCTTCCTCCGTTCTTC. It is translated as CASNQREGLPPFF. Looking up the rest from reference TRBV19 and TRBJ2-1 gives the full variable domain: DGGITQSPKYLFRKEGQNVTLSCEQNLNHDAMYWYRQDPGQGLRLIYYSQIVNDFQKGDIAEGYSVSREKKESFPLTVTSAQKNPTAFYLCASNQREGLPPFFGPGTRLTVL.

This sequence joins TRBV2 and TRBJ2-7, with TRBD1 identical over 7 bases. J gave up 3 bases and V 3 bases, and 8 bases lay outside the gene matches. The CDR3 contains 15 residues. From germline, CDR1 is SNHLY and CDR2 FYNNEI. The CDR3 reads CASSDFRDSFYEQYF. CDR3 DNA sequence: TGTGCCAGCAGTGACTTTCGGGACAGTTTCTACGAGCAGTACTTC.

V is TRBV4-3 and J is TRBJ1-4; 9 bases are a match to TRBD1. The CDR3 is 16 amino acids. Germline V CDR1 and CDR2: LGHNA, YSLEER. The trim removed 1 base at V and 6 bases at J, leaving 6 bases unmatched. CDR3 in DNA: TGCGCCAGCAGCCAAGGCTCCGGGACAGGGTATGAAAAACTGTTTTTT. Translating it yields CASSQGSGTGYEKLFF.

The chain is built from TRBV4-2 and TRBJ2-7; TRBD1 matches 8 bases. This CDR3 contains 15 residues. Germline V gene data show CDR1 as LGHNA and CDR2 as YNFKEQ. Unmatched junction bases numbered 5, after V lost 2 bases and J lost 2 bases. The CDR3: CASSQTGQVTYEQYF. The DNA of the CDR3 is TGTGCCAGCAGCCAAACGGGACAGGTCACCTACGAGCAGTACTTC.

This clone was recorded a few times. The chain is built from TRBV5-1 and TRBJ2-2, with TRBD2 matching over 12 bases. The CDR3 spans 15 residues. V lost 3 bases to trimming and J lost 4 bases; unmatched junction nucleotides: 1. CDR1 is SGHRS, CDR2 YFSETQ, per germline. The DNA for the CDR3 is TGCGCCAGCAGCTGGACTAGCGGGACCACCGGGGAGCTGTTTTTT. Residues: CASSWTSGTTGELFF.

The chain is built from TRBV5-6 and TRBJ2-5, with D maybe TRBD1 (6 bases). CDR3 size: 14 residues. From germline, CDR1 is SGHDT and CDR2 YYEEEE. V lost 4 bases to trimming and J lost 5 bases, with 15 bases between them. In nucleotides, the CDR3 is TGTGCCAGCAGCGCCCGGTCAGGGGCTGAGACCCAGTACTTC. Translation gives CASSARSGAETQYF.

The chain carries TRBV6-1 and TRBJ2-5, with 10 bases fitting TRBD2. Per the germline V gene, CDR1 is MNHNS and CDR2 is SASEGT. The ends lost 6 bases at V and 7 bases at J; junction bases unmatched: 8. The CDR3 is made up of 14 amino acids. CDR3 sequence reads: CASRGGTSAGTQYF. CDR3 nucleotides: TGTGCCAGCAGAGGCGGGACTAGCGCTGGGACCCAGTACTTC.

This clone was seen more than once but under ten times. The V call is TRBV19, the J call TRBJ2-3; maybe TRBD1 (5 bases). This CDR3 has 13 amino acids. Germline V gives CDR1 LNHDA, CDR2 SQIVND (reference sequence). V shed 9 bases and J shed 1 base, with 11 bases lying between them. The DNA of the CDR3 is TGTGCCAGCAAGGCACAGGGCACAGATACGCAGTATTTT. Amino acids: CASKAQGTDTQYF. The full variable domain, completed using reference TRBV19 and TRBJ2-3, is DGGITQSPKYLFRKEGQNVTLSCEQNLNHDAMYWYRQDPGQGLRLIYYSQIVNDFQKGDIAEGYSVSREKKESFPLTVTSAQKNPTAFYLCASKAQGTDTQYFGPGTRLTVL.

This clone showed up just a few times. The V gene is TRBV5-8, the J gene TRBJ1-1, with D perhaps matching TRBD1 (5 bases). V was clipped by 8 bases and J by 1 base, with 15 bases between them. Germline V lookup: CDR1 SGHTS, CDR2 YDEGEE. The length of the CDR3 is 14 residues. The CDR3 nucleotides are TGTGCCAGTTCCTTACGGGGGGAGAACACTGAAGCTTTCTTT. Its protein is CASSLRGENTEAFF.

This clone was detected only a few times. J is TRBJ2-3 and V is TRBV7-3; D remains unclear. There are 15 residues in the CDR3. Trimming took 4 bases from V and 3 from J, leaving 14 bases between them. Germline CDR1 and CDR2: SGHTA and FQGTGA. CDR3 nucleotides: TGTGCCAGCAGCTCGCGAGACTCTATTACAGATACGCAGTATTTT. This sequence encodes CASSSRDSITDTQYF.

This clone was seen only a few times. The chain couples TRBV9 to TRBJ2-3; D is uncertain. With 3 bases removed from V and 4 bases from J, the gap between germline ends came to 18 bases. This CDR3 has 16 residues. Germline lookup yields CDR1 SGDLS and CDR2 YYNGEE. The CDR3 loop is CASSATTTLKSDTQYF. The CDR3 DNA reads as TGTGCCAGCAGCGCCACGACAACCCTAAAATCAGATACGCAGTATTTT.

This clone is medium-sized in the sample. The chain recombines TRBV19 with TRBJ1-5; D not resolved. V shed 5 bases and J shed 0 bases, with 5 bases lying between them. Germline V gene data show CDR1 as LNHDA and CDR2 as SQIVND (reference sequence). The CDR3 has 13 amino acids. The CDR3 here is CASSYNSNQPQHF. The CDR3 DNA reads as TGTGCCAGTAGTTACAATAGCAATCAGCCCCAGCATTTT.

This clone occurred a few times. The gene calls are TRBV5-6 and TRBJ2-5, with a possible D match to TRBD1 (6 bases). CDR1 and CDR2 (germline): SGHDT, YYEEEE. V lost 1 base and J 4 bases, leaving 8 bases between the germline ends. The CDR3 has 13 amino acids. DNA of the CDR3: TGTGCCAGCAGCTTGAGCAGGGGAGAGACCCAGTACTTC. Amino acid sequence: CASSLSRGETQYF.

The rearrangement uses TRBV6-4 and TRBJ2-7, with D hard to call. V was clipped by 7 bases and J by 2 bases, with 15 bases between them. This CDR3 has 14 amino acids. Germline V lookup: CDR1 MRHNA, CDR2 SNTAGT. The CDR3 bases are TGTGCCAGCAACCAAATGTACGAGACCTACGAGCAGTACTTC. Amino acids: CASNQMYETYEQYF.

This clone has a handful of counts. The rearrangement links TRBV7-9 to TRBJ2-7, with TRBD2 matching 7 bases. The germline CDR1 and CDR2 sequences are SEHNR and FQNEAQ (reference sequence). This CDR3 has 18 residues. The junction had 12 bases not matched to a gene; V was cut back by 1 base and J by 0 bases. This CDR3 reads CASSLDVGWREFSYEQYF. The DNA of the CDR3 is TGTGCCAGCAGCTTAGATGTGGGGTGGCGGGAGTTCTCCTACGAGCAGTACTTC.